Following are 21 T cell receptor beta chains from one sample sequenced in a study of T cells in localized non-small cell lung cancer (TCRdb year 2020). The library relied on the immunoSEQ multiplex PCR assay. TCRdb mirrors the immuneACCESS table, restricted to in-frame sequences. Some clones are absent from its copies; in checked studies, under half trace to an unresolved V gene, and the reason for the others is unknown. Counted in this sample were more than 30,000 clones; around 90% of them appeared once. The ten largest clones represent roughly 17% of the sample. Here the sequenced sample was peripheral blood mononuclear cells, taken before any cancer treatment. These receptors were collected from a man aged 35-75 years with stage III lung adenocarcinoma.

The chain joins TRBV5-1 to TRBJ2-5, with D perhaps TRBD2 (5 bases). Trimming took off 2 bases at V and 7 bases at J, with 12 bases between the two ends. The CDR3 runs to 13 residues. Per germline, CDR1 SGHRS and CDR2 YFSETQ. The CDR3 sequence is CASSFGDVGTQYF. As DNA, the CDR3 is TGCGCCAGCAGCTTCGGGGATGTAGGGACCCAGTACTTC.

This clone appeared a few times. The CDR3 sequence is CASSPRQEPNTEAFF. CDR3 DNA sequence: TGTGCCAGCTCACCGCGACAGGAGCCGAACACTGAAGCTTTCTTT. The V gene is TRBV18, the J gene TRBJ1-1; weak D call: TRBD1 (6 bases). Germline lookup yields CDR1 KGHSH and CDR2 LQKENI. V was cut by 3 bases and J by 1 base, with 12 bases left in between. The CDR3 covers 15 residues.

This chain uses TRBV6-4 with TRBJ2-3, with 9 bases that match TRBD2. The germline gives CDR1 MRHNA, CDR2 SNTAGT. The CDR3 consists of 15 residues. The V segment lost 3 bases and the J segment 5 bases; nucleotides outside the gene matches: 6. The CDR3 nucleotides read TGTGCCAGCAGTGAGAGCGGGGGGCCGCAAGATACGCAGTATTTT. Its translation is CASSESGGPQDTQYF.

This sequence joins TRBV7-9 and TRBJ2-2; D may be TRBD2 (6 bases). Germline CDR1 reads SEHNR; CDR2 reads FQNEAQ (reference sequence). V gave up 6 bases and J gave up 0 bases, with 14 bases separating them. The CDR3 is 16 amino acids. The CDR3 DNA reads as TGTGCCAGCAGTTACGCCGGGACTGCGAACACCGGGGAGCTGTTTTTT. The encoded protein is CASSYAGTANTGELFF.

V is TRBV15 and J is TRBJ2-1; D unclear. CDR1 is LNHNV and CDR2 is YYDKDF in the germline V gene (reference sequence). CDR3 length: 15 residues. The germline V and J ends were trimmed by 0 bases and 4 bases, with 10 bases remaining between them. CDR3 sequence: CATSRDSGGYNEQFF. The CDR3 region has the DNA TGTGCCACCAGCAGAGATTCGGGCGGATACAATGAGCAGTTCTTC.

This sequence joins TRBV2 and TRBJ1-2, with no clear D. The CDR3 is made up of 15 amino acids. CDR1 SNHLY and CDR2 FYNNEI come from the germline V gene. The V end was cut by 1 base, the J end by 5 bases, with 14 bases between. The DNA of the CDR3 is TGTGCCAGCAGTGAAGGTACGTCTGTGCGGTATGGCTACACCTTC. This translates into CASSEGTSVRYGYTF.

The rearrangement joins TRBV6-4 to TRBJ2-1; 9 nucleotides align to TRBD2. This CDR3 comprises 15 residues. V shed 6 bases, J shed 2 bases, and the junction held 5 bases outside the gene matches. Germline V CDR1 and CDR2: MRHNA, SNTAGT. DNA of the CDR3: TGTGCCAGCAGGACAATAGCGGGGGCCTACAATGAGCAGTTCTTC. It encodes CASRTIAGAYNEQFF.

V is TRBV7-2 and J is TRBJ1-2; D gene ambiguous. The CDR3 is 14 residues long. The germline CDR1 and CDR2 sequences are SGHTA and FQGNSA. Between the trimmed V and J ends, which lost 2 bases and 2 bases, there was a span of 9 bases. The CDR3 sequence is CASSLTVPNYGYTF. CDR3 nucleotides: TGTGCCAGCAGCTTAACTGTCCCCAACTATGGCTACACCTTC.

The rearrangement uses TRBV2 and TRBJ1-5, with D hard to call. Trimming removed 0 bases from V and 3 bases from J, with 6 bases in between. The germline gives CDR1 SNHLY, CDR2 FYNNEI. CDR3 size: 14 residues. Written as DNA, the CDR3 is TGTGCCAGCAGTGAAGCCACATCCAATCAGCCCCAGCATTTT. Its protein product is CASSEATSNQPQHF.

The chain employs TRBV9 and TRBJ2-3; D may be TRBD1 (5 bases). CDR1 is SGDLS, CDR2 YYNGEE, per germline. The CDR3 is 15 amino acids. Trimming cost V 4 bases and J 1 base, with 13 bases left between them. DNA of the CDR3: TGTGCCAGCAGCCCTAGGGGTTACGGCACAGATACGCAGTATTTT. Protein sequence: CASSPRGYGTDTQYF.

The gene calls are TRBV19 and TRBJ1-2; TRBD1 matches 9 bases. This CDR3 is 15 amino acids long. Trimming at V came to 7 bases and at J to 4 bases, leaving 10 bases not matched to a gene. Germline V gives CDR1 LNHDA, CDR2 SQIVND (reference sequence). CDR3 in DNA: TGTGCCAGTACCCCCCCGGGACAGGGAGGCTATGGCTACACCTTC. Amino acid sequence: CASTPPGQGGYGYTF.

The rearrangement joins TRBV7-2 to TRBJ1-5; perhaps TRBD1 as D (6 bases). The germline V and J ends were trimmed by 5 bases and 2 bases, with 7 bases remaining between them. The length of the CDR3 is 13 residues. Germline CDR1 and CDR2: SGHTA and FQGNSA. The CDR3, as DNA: TGTGCCAGCAGCCGACAGGGCAATCAGCCCCAGCATTTT. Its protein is CASSRQGNQPQHF.

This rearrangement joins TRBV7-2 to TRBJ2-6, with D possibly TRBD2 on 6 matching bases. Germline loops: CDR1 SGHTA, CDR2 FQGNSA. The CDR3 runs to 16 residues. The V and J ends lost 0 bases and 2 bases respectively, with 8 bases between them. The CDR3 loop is CASSLAGGPGANVLTF. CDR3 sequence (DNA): TGTGCCAGCAGCTTAGCGGGGGGTCCTGGGGCCAACGTCCTGACTTTC. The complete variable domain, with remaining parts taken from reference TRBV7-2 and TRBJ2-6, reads GAGVSQSPSNKVTEKGKDVELRCDPISGHTALYWYRQSLGQGLEFLIYFQGNSAPDKSGLPSDRFSAERTGGSVSTLTIQRTQQEDSAVYLCASSLAGGPGANVLTFGAGSRLTVL.

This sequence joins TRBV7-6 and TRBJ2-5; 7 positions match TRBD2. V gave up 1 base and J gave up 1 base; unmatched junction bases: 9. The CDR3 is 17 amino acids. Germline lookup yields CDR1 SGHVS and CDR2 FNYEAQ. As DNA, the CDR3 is TGTGCCAGCAGCTTAGTGTCACGGGGCGGGGGCCAAGAGACCCAGTACTTC. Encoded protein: CASSLVSRGGGQETQYF.

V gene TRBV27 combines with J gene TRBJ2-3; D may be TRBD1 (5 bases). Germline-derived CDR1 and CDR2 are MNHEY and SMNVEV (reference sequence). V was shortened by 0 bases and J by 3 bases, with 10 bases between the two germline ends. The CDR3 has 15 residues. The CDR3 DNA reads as TGTGCCAGCAGTTTATCAAGGCAGGGAACAGATACGCAGTATTTT. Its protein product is CASSLSRQGTDTQYF.

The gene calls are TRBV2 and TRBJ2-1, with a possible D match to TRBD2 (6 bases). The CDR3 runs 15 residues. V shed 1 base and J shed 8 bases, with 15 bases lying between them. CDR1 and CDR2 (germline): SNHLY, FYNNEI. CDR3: CASSEEGGEFYEQFF. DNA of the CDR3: TGTGCCAGCAGTGAAGAGGGCGGGGAATTCTATGAGCAGTTCTTC.

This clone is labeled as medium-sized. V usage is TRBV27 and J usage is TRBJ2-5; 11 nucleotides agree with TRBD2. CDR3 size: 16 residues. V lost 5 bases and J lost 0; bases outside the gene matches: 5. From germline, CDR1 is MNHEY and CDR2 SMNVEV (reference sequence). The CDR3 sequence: CASSLAGGSYQETQYF. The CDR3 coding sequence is TGTGCCAGCAGTCTAGCGGGGGGATCGTACCAAGAGACCCAGTACTTC.

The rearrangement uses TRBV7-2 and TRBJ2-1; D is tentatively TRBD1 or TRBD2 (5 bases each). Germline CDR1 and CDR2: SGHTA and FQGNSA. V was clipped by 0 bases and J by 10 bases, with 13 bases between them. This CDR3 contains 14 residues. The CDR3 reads CASSLALAGSEQFF. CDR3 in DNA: TGTGCCAGCAGCTTAGCGCTGGCAGGGAGCGAGCAGTTCTTC.

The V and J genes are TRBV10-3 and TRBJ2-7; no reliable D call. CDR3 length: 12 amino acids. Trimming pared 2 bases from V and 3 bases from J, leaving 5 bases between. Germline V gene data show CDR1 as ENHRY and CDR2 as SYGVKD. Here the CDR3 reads CAISEAVYEQYF. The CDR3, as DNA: TGTGCCATCAGTGAGGCAGTCTACGAGCAGTACTTC.

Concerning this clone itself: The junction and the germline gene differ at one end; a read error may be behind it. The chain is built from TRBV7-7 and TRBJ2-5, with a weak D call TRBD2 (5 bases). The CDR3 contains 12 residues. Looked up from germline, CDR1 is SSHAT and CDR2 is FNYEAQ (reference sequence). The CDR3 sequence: CASSQSGETQYF. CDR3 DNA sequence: TGTGCTAGCAGCCAAAGCGGAGAGACCCAGTACTTC. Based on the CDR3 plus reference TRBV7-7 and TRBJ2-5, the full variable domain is GAGVSQSPRYKVTKRGQDVTLRCDPISSHATLYWYQQALGQGPEFLTYFNYEAQPDKSGLPSDRFSAERPEGSISTLTIQRTEQRDSAMYRCASSQSGETQYFGPGTRLLVL.

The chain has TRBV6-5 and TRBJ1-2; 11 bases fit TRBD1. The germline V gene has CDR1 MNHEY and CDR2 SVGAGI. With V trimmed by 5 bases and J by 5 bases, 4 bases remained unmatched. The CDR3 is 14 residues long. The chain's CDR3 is CASSPGTGGYGYTF. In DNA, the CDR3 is TGTGCCAGCAGTCCCGGGACAGGGGGGTATGGCTACACCTTC.